These 25 T cell receptor beta chains came from one sample sequenced in a study of T-cell memory formation after mild COVID-19. TCRdb redid the calling of the 5' RACE reads with MiXCR, one entry per CDR3 protein. The table has about 100,000 distinct CDR3 sequences, over 8.5% seen once; the top ten hold roughly two fifths. Sequencing used PBMCs or a T cell subset sorted from them (not recorded which). These receptors were collected from a man between 18 and 35 years old who had mild COVID-19 (a few samples of this study predate the infection). Cell type and time point are not known.

This clonotype was detected ten times or more. This chain joins TRBV20-1 and TRBJ2-3; 8 bases align to TRBD2. This CDR3 is built from 16 residues. The V gene's germline CDR1 is DFQATT and CDR2 SNEGSKA (reference sequence). V lost 6 bases, J lost 6 bases, and 17 bases stayed unmatched. CDR3 in DNA: TGCAGTGCCCCGTGGGGGATGGCGGGGGGCTTGGATACGCAGTATTTT. This translates into CSAPWGMAGGLDTQYF.

V usage is TRBV13 and J usage is TRBJ2-7, with a possible D match to TRBD1 (6 bases). Trimming removed 5 bases at V and 3 bases at J, with 17 bases between. CDR3 length: 15 amino acids. The germline CDR1 and CDR2 sequences are PRHDT and FYEKMQ (reference sequence). CDR3 loop: CASSRTVDIDYEQYF. CDR3 nucleotides: TGTGCCAGCAGCCGGACAGTGGATATTGACTACGAGCAGTACTTC.

This clonotype turned up a few times. This CDR3 is CASSIDDRPGYTF. DNA for the CDR3: TGTGCCAGCAGCATCGACGACAGGCCTGGCTACACCTTC. This chain connects TRBV9 to TRBJ1-2; the D gene is possibly TRBD1 (6 bases). This CDR3 has 13 residues. The germline V gene has CDR1 SGDLS and CDR2 YYNGEE. The V and J ends lost 4 bases and 7 bases respectively, with 14 bases between them.

This chain connects TRBV7-8 to TRBJ2-7, with D hard to call. Trimming took 3 bases from V and 5 from J, leaving 11 bases between them. CDR3 length equals 13 residues. Germline lookup yields CDR1 SGHVS and CDR2 FQNEAQ. The CDR3 reads CASSFRPLDEQYF. CDR3 nucleotide sequence: TGTGCCAGCAGCTTCCGGCCTTTGGACGAGCAGTACTTC.

This clonotype was found a few times. The chain joins TRBV5-5 to TRBJ2-5, with D perhaps matching TRBD1 or TRBD2 (7 bases each). This CDR3 contains 13 residues. V was trimmed by 4 bases and J by 5 bases, leaving 12 bases between them. Germline CDR1 SGHKS, CDR2 YYEKEE (reference sequence). This chain's CDR3 is CASSTGEGETQYF. The CDR3 DNA is TGTGCCAGCAGCACAGGGGAGGGGGAGACCCAGTACTTC.

This clonotype turned up a few times. The chain links TRBV3-1 to TRBJ2-1; TRBD2 matches at 12 bases. CDR1 and CDR2 (germline): LGHDT, YNNKEL (reference sequence). Trimming took 6 bases from V and 7 from J; bases not matched to a gene: 7. CDR3 length: 15 residues. The CDR3 protein is CASREGTSGWNEQFF. CDR3 coding DNA: TGTGCCAGCAGGGAAGGGACTAGCGGGTGGAATGAGCAGTTCTTC.

This rearrangement joins TRBV5-6 to TRBJ2-2; 9 bases are a match to TRBD2. Germline CDR1 SGHDT, CDR2 YYEEEE. The junction had 5 bases not matched to a gene; V was cut back by 3 bases and J by 5 bases. CDR3 size: 15 residues. CDR3 DNA: TGTGCCAGCAGCTCTGGACTAGCGCCTACCGGGGAGCTGTTTTTT. Translated, it gives CASSSGLAPTGELFF.

This clonotype was counted at least ten times. The CDR3 protein is CSATWVEETQYF. In DNA form, the CDR3 reads TGCAGTGCTACGTGGGTTGAAGAGACCCAGTACTTC. This chain links TRBV20-1 with TRBJ2-5; no firm D call. V dropped 4 bases and J dropped 3 bases, with 9 bases sitting between them. The CDR3 extends over 12 amino acids. From germline, CDR1 is DFQATT and CDR2 SNEGSKA (reference sequence).

This clonotype showed up just a few times. The chain carries TRBV27 and TRBJ2-7; D is possibly TRBD1 (5 bases). The germline V gene encodes CDR1 MNHEY and CDR2 SMNVEV (reference sequence). Between the trimmed V and J ends, which lost 2 bases and 5 bases, there was a span of 10 bases. The CDR3 covers 13 residues. The CDR3 here is CASSLTGTHEQYV. Written as DNA, the CDR3 is TGTGCCAGCAGTTTAACAGGTACTCACGAGCAGTACGTC.

This clonotype was counted between two and nine times. The V gene is TRBV12-3 or TRBV12-4, the J gene TRBJ2-7, with 10 bases identical to TRBD2. The CDR3 extends over 12 amino acids. With 9 bases clipped from V and 6 bases from J, the junction kept 5 bases outside the gene matches. The CDR3: CASQRGGLEQYF. Written as DNA, the CDR3 is TGTGCCAGTCAGCGGGGGGGCCTCGAGCAGTACTTC.

The rearrangement links TRBV27 to TRBJ1-2, with D possibly matching TRBD1 (6 bases). The CDR3 totals 16 residues. Germline assignment: CDR1 MNHEY and CDR2 SMNVEV (reference sequence). V shed 2 bases and J shed 1 base, with 14 bases lying between them. Here the CDR3 reads CASSLAGGRLNYGYTF. The CDR3 DNA reads TGTGCCAGCAGTTTAGCCGGGGGCCGACTTAACTATGGCTACACCTTC.

This clonotype was seen ten or more times. The rearrangement joins TRBV7-9 to TRBJ2-7; D may correspond to TRBD1 or TRBD2 (5 bases each). Germline V gene sequence: CDR1 SEHNR, CDR2 FQNEAQ (reference sequence). V was cut by 3 bases and J by 2 bases, with 23 bases left in between. The CDR3 runs 18 residues. The CDR3 nucleotides read TGTGCCAGCAGCTTGCCCTCACGGTCGGGGCAGGGAGCCTACGAGCAGTACTTC. It translates to CASSLPSRSGQGAYEQYF.

This clonotype was detected a few times. This chain links TRBV20-1 with TRBJ2-3; D not resolved. The V and J ends lost 3 bases and 5 bases respectively, with 27 bases between them. Germline-derived CDR1 and CDR2 are DFQATT and SNEGSKA (reference sequence). This CDR3 is 18 amino acids long. Here the CDR3 DNA reads TGCAGTGCTAGTCTTACTCGGGCCCCTCTGCTGGAAGGAGATACGCAGTATTTT. Translated: CSASLTRAPLLEGDTQYF.

There are a few counts of this clonotype. The V call is TRBV7-9, the J call TRBJ1-5; D ambiguous. The CDR3 sequence is 14 residues long. Trimming removed 5 bases from V and 7 bases from J, with 15 bases in between. Germline values: CDR1 SEHNR, CDR2 FQNEAQ (reference sequence). CDR3 in DNA: TGTGCCAGCAGCCCCATTGGGCCCCCGCAGCCCCAGCATTTT. It encodes CASSPIGPPQPQHF. Full variable domain (outside the CDR3, taken from reference TRBV7-9 and TRBJ1-5): DTGVSQNPRHKITKRGQNVTFRCDPISEHNRLYWYRQTLGQGPEFLTYFQNEAQLEKSRLLSDRFSAERPKGSFSTLEIQRTEQGDSAMYLCASSPIGPPQPQHFGDGTRLSIL.

This chain links TRBV5-1 with TRBJ2-7; TRBD1 is a possible D gene (6 bases). Trimming left V 4 bases short and J 1 base short, with 12 bases between. In germline, CDR1 is SGHRS, CDR2 YFSETQ. The length of the CDR3 is 14 residues. The CDR3 spells CASSPPDSSYEQYF. DNA for the CDR3: TGCGCCAGCAGCCCACCGGACAGTTCCTACGAGCAGTACTTC.

The chain has TRBV6-2 or TRBV6-3 and TRBJ1-2, with a possible D match to TRBD1 (6 bases). In germline, CDR1 is MNHEY, CDR2 SVGEGT. Trimming pared 2 bases from V and 0 bases from J, leaving 16 bases between. The CDR3 covers 17 residues. The CDR3 reads CASSYNPPDRANYGYTF. CDR3 in DNA: TGTGCCAGCAGTTACAACCCCCCGGACAGAGCTAACTATGGCTACACCTTC.

The chain couples TRBV25-1 to TRBJ1-5; D is unclear. CDR1 MGHDK and CDR2 SYGVNS come from the germline V gene. The CDR3 covers 11 residues. V gave up 1 base and J gave up 9 bases, with 4 bases separating them. CDR3 region: CASSESGPQHF. DNA of the CDR3: TGTGCCAGCAGTGAATCTGGGCCCCAGCATTTT.

In its sample, this clonotype was seen many times. The junction departs from the called germline gene at one end, perhaps through a read error. This CDR3 reads CASSLGGGTEAFF. The DNA of the CDR3 is TGCGCCAGCAGCTTGGGTGGGGGTACTGAAGCTTTCTTT. The genes are TRBV9 and TRBJ1-1, with TRBD1 as a possible D gene (5 bases). The CDR3 runs to 13 residues. Germline CDR1 is SGDLS and CDR2 is YYNGEE.

The V call is TRBV3-1, the J call TRBJ2-7, with 9 bases lining up with TRBD1. Germline V lookup: CDR1 LGHDT, CDR2 YNNKEL (reference sequence). The CDR3 is 15 amino acids. The V gene end was trimmed by 5 bases and the J gene end by 5 bases; junction bases not matched to a gene: 10. CDR3 sequence (DNA): TGTGCCAGCAGCTCAGACGAGGGACAGGGACACGAGCAGTACTTC. Its translation is CASSSDEGQGHEQYF.

The chain has TRBV14 and TRBJ1-1, with D possibly matching TRBD1 (5 bases). The CDR3 extends over 18 amino acids. Trimming pared 5 bases from V and 4 bases from J, leaving 26 bases between. CDR1 SGHDN and CDR2 FVKESK come from the germline V gene. CDR3 DNA sequence: TGTGCCAGCAGCTCACTTGGAGAGGGGCATGACATGGGCACTGAAGCTTTCTTT. Protein sequence: CASSSLGEGHDMGTEAFF.

In this sample, this clonotype turned up a few times. The chain joins TRBV5-5 to TRBJ1-1; D is ambiguous. Germline lookup yields CDR1 SGHKS and CDR2 YYEKEE (reference sequence). Trimming shortened V by 6 bases and J by 8 bases, and 14 bases separated the two germline ends. This CDR3 has 12 residues. The CDR3 DNA is TGTGCCAGCAATTCTTGGGCCGCCGAAGCTTTCTTT. Amino acid sequence: CASNSWAAEAFF. The full variable domain, in which reference TRBV5-5 and TRBJ1-1 provide the parts outside the CDR3, is DAGVTQSPTHLIKTRGQQVTLRCSPISGHKSVSWYQQVLGQGPQFIFQYYEKEERGRGNFPDRFSARQFPNYSSELNVNALLLGDSALYLCASNSWAAEAFFGQGTRLTVV.

This clonotype was seen repeatedly, ten times or more. The gene calls are TRBV4-3 and TRBJ2-1; TRBD2 is a possible D gene (6 bases). Looked up from germline, CDR1 is LGHNA and CDR2 is YSLEER. The V end lost 1 base, the J end lost 0 bases, and 10 bases lay between the germline ends. The CDR3 sequence is 16 residues long. This CDR3 is CASSQVGRGSYNEQFF. CDR3 sequence (DNA): TGCGCCAGCAGCCAAGTCGGGAGAGGCTCCTACAATGAGCAGTTCTTC.

This clonotype was counted a few times. J is TRBJ2-7 and V is TRBV7-9; TRBD1 is a possible D gene (6 bases). The V gene's germline CDR1 is SEHNR and CDR2 FQNEAQ (reference sequence). The CDR3 consists of 16 residues. Trimming stripped 3 bases from V and 3 bases from J, with 18 bases between. CDR3 loop: CASSFPPGTKVYEQYF. The DNA for the CDR3 is TGTGCCAGCAGCTTCCCGCCCGGGACAAAAGTCTACGAGCAGTACTTC.

This clonotype showed up many times. The V call is TRBV5-1, the J call TRBJ2-1, with TRBD2 matching 7 bases. Trimming cost V 0 bases and J 10 bases; bases outside gene matches: 4. Germline lookup yields CDR1 SGHRS and CDR2 YFSETQ. This CDR3 contains 13 residues. CDR3 amino acids: CASSLAGGEEQFF. The CDR3 DNA sequence: TGCGCCAGCAGCTTGGCGGGAGGCGAGGAGCAGTTCTTC.

The V call is TRBV27, the J call TRBJ1-2; 8 bases align to TRBD1. The J segment lost 7 bases and the V segment lost 4 bases, leaving 5 bases of the junction unmatched. The CDR3 is 13 residues long. Germline CDR1 reads MNHEY; CDR2 reads SMNVEV (reference sequence). The CDR3 is CASSSTGEGGYTF. For the CDR3, the DNA is TGTGCCAGCAGTTCGACAGGGGAAGGTGGCTACACCTTC.